This entry lists 27 T cell receptor beta chains sequenced from one sample in a study of graft-versus-host responses after intestinal transplantation. No antigen has been identified for these receptors. Generated by immunoSEQ multiplex PCR, the TCRdb table keeps only in-frame clones and is missing some. Of roughly 51,000 clones in the sample, 89% were seen once. The sequencing here drew on unstimulated CD4+ T cells sorted from spleen or lymph node cells, taken before transplant. The receptors here all came from a human donor who was the organ donor for an intestinal transplant.

The rearrangement joins TRBV19 to TRBJ1-3; D unresolved. The germline CDR1 and CDR2 sequences are LNHDA and SQIVND (reference sequence). The CDR3 is made up of 17 amino acids. V was shortened by 6 bases and J by 0 bases, with 18 bases between the two germline ends. CDR3 protein: CASRPRTDGLSGNTIYF. CDR3 coding DNA: TGTGCCAGTAGGCCCCGAACGGACGGACTCTCTGGAAACACCATATATTTT.

This sequence joins TRBV7-9 and TRBJ2-3; D is perhaps TRBD2 (6 bases). The germline V and J ends were trimmed by 8 bases and 2 bases, with 14 bases remaining between them. CDR3 size: 14 residues. The germline V gene encodes CDR1 SEHNR and CDR2 FQNEAQ (reference sequence). The CDR3 protein is CASRFRGLTDTQYF. The CDR3 DNA reads TGTGCCAGCCGATTTCGGGGACTCACAGATACGCAGTATTTT.

This clone was detected a few times. This chain connects TRBV12-5 to TRBJ2-7, with 7 bases aligning to TRBD2. With V trimmed by 2 bases and J by 3 bases, 13 bases remained unmatched. CDR1 and CDR2 from the germline V gene are LGHNT and FRNRAP. This CDR3 has 17 residues. CDR3 bases: TGTGCTAGTGGTTTGTGGGTCGGGGAGGGCCTCTTCTACGAGCAGTACTTC. It encodes CASGLWVGEGLFYEQYF.

V gene TRBV28 combines with J gene TRBJ2-3, with TRBD1 matching over 10 bases. Trimming removed 4 bases from V and 8 bases from J; junction bases left unmatched: 9. The germline CDR1 and CDR2 sequences are MDHEN and SYDVKM. The CDR3 covers 15 residues. The CDR3: CASSWTGGNRGTQYF. The CDR3 region has the DNA TGTGCCAGCAGTTGGACAGGGGGGAACAGAGGTACGCAGTATTTT.

The genes are TRBV2 and TRBJ2-2, with 7 bases fitting TRBD1. The junction had 9 bases not matched to a gene; V was cut back by 9 bases and J by 8 bases. Per germline, CDR1 SNHLY and CDR2 FYNNEI. The CDR3 sequence is 13 residues long. CDR3: CASTRGRRGELFF. DNA for the CDR3: TGTGCCAGTACGAGGGGGCGCAGGGGGGAGCTGTTTTTT.

CDR3 sequence: CASSIWFLGRAGANVLTF. Here the CDR3 DNA reads TGTGCCAGTAGTATTTGGTTTTTAGGGAGGGCTGGGGCCAACGTCCTGACTTTC. This chain connects TRBV19 to TRBJ2-6, with TRBD2 matching 7 bases. V dropped 3 bases and J dropped 2; count of bases not matched to a gene: 10. Germline loops: CDR1 LNHDA, CDR2 SQIVND (reference sequence). The CDR3 covers 18 residues.

This clone occurred once. This sequence joins TRBV5-1 and TRBJ2-7; 7 nucleotides agree with TRBD1. The CDR3 has 14 residues. Germline lookup yields CDR1 SGHRS and CDR2 YFSETQ. Trimming took 4 bases from V and 2 from J; bases not matched to a gene: 6. The CDR3 sequence: CASSGSTGPYEQYF. The CDR3 DNA reads as TGCGCCAGCAGCGGCTCGACAGGGCCCTACGAGCAGTACTTC. Complete variable domain (other parts from reference TRBV5-1 and TRBJ2-7): KAGVTQTPRYLIKTRGQQVTLSCSPISGHRSVSWYQQTPGQGLQFLFEYFSETQRNKGNFPGRFSGRQFSNSRSEMNVSTLELGDSALYLCASSGSTGPYEQYFGPGTRLTVT.

The rearrangement uses TRBV10-3 and TRBJ1-2; the D is unclear. Germline CDR1 and CDR2: ENHRY and SYGVKD. There are 14 residues in the CDR3. V lost 4 bases and J lost 0, with 9 bases in between. CDR3 sequence reads: CAISVQVPNYGYTF. DNA for the CDR3: TGTGCCATCAGTGTCCAGGTGCCTAACTATGGCTACACCTTC.

The rearrangement links TRBV30 to TRBJ1-5, with a weak D call TRBD1 (6 bases). From germline, CDR1 is GTSNPN and CDR2 SVGIG (reference sequence). This CDR3 comprises 14 residues. Trimming left V 3 bases short and J 4 bases short, with 13 bases between. The CDR3 protein is CAWSALQGNQPQHF. CDR3 DNA: TGTGCCTGGAGCGCCTTACAGGGAAATCAGCCCCAGCATTTT.

The chain employs TRBV30 and TRBJ2-5; 7 bases align to TRBD1. This CDR3 has 14 amino acids. From germline, CDR1 is GTSNPN and CDR2 SVGIG (reference sequence). With 0 bases clipped from V and 9 bases from J, the junction kept 10 bases outside the gene matches. This CDR3 reads CAWSVFGQARPQYF. In DNA, the CDR3 is TGTGCCTGGAGTGTTTTCGGACAGGCTCGGCCCCAGTACTTC.

The rearrangement joins TRBV19 to TRBJ1-3, with TRBD1 as a possible D gene (5 bases). Germline assignment: CDR1 LNHDA and CDR2 SQIVND (reference sequence). V was shortened by 8 bases and J by 2 bases, with 22 bases between the two germline ends. The CDR3 extends over 17 amino acids. CDR3 sequence: CASRGAHGTRAGNTIYF. In DNA form, the CDR3 reads TGTGCCAGTCGCGGGGCACACGGCACTCGGGCTGGAAACACCATATATTTT.

This clone showed up just once. The rearrangement uses TRBV5-4 and TRBJ2-4; 8 bases line up with TRBD2. This CDR3 region has 20 residues. V dropped 0 bases and J dropped 0; count of bases not matched to a gene: 14. In germline, CDR1 is SGHNT, CDR2 YYREEE (reference sequence). CDR3 loop: CASSLGGDSGTILAKNIQYF. CDR3 coding DNA: TGTGCCAGCAGCTTGGGAGGGGATAGCGGGACGATCTTAGCCAAAAACATTCAGTACTTC.

V is TRBV7-2 and J is TRBJ1-1; 11 bases match TRBD1. This CDR3 is built from 15 residues. Germline V gene lookup returns CDR1 SGHTA and CDR2 FQGNSA. J gave up 5 bases and V 4 bases, and 6 bases lay outside the gene matches. CDR3: CASSSGQGARTEAFF. In nucleotides, the CDR3 is TGTGCCAGCAGCTCAGGACAGGGGGCGCGAACTGAAGCTTTCTTT.

This clone occurred once. The chain links TRBV6-5 to TRBJ1-2; D is perhaps TRBD1 (5 bases). Trimming shortened V by 0 bases and J by 4 bases, and 9 bases separated the two germline ends. Germline V gene sequence: CDR1 MNHEY, CDR2 SVGAGI. This CDR3 spans 14 amino acids. CDR3 sequence (DNA): TGTGCCAGCAGTTACTCTCCAGGGCCCTATGGCTACACCTTC. This gives the protein CASSYSPGPYGYTF.

The V gene is TRBV9, the J gene TRBJ2-2, with 13 bases matching TRBD2. Trimming removed 4 bases from V and 7 bases from J; junction bases left unmatched: 13. The CDR3 contains 18 residues. Per germline, CDR1 SGDLS and CDR2 YYNGEE. The CDR3 DNA reads TGTGCCAGCAGCCCAGGGGTGGGACTAGCGGGGACCCGCGGGGAGCTGTTTTTT. Translating gives CASSPGVGLAGTRGELFF.

This chain uses TRBV28 with TRBJ2-3, with 10 bases that match TRBD1. The J segment lost 6 bases and the V segment lost 1 base, leaving 16 bases of the junction unmatched. The CDR3 length is 19 residues. Germline lookup yields CDR1 MDHEN and CDR2 SYDVKM. The CDR3, as DNA: TGTGCCAGCAGTTTATCGTTCTCCGGGACAGGGGACGGAATGGATACGCAGTATTTT. This translates into CASSLSFSGTGDGMDTQYF.

The chain couples TRBV23-1 to TRBJ2-1; 10 nucleotides align to TRBD1. TRBV23-1 is assigned to the ORF class and has an uncertain function. The CDR3 is made up of 18 amino acids. V was clipped by 7 bases and J by 8 bases; unmatched bases: 20. Here the CDR3 reads CASTVPGQGTGAGDEQFF. Written as DNA, the CDR3 is TGCGCCAGCACCGTCCCGGGACAGGGGACGGGGGCTGGGGATGAGCAGTTCTTC.

The chain is built from TRBV6-5 and TRBJ2-2; D unclear. From germline, CDR1 is MNHEY and CDR2 SVGAGI. The CDR3 length is 15 residues. Trimming took off 4 bases at V and 0 bases at J, with 9 bases between the two ends. This chain's CDR3 is CASSSTGTNTGELFF. DNA of the CDR3: TGTGCCAGCAGTTCGACTGGAACGAACACCGGGGAGCTGTTTTTT.

CDR3 in amino acids: CASSRLAGINNEQFF. The CDR3, as DNA: TGTGCCAGCAGCCGACTAGCGGGGATAAACAATGAGCAGTTCTTC. The chain uses TRBV7-3 and TRBJ2-1; 11 bases line up with TRBD2. The CDR3 spans 15 residues. From germline, CDR1 is SGHTA and CDR2 FQGTGA. The V segment lost 5 bases and the J segment 5 bases; nucleotides outside the gene matches: 5. Full variable domain (rest looked up from reference TRBV7-3 and TRBJ2-1): GAGVSQTPSNKVTEKGKYVELRCDPISGHTALYWYRQSLGQGPEFLIYFQGTGAADDSGLPNDRFFAVRPEGSVSTLKIQRTERGDSAVYLCASSRLAGINNEQFFGPGTRLTVL.

This clone was seen more than once but under ten times. The chain is built from TRBV7-6 and TRBJ1-1, with unresolved D. The germline V gene has CDR1 SGHVS and CDR2 FNYEAQ. This CDR3 contains 14 residues. V dropped 3 bases and J dropped 1 base, with 9 bases sitting between them. Here the CDR3 DNA reads TGTGCCAGCAGCTTGACGGACTGGAACACTGAAGCTTTCTTT. Protein product: CASSLTDWNTEAFF.

This CDR3 is CASSSSPGLGGGNYEQYF. As DNA, the CDR3 is TGTGCCAGCAGTTCAAGCCCTGGGCTCGGGGGGGGTAACTACGAGCAGTACTTC. The chain couples TRBV2 to TRBJ2-7; 8 bases agree with TRBD2. The CDR3 contains 18 residues. J was trimmed by 3 bases and V by 5 bases; bases with no gene match: 18. Germline CDR1 is SNHLY and CDR2 is FYNNEI.

This rearrangement joins TRBV10-1 to TRBJ2-2; TRBD1 might be the D (5 bases). The V gene lost 2 bases and the J gene lost 1 base, with 8 bases spanning the gap. Germline assignment: CDR1 WNHNN and CDR2 SYGVQD (reference sequence). The CDR3 totals 15 residues. CDR3 in amino acids: CASSETGENTGELFF. The CDR3 coding sequence is TGCGCCAGCAGTGAGACAGGAGAGAACACCGGGGAGCTGTTTTTT.

This chain joins TRBV5-1 and TRBJ2-7; 10 positions match TRBD1. Germline loops: CDR1 SGHRS, CDR2 YFSETQ. J lost 5 bases, V lost 4 bases, and 6 bases had no gene match. The CDR3 has 14 amino acids. CDR3 loop: CASSRQGASDEQYF. Written as DNA, the CDR3 is TGCGCCAGCAGCCGACAGGGGGCTAGCGACGAGCAGTACTTC.

The rearrangement joins TRBV5-8 to TRBJ2-7; TRBD2 matches at 7 bases. CDR1 SGHTS and CDR2 YDEGEE come from the germline V gene. The trim removed 4 bases at V and 5 bases at J, leaving 15 bases unmatched. The CDR3 has 16 residues. In DNA, the CDR3 is TGTGCCAGCAGCGTTGGACTAGTCCTGACTGGCGACGAGCAGTACTTC. Translated, it gives CASSVGLVLTGDEQYF.

This clone was counted only a few times. The chain uses TRBV2 and TRBJ2-7; 8 positions agree with TRBD2. The germline CDR1 and CDR2 sequences are SNHLY and FYNNEI. The length of the CDR3 is 14 residues. Trimming cost V 4 bases and J 6 bases; bases outside gene matches: 8. This CDR3 reads CASSALLAGSEQYF. Here the CDR3 DNA reads TGTGCCAGCAGTGCTTTGCTAGCGGGTAGCGAGCAGTACTTC.

This rearrangement joins TRBV11-2 to TRBJ2-5, with 11 nucleotides matching TRBD1. Near its end, the DNA agrees better with TRBJ2-7, so the J call may be wrong. This CDR3 contains 13 residues. Germline V gene sequence: CDR1 SGHAT, CDR2 FQNNGV. The CDR3: CASARDRGYEQYF. CDR3 in DNA: TGTGCCAGCGCCCGGGACAGGGGGTACGAGCAGTACTTC.

The V call is TRBV18, the J call TRBJ2-5, with D possibly TRBD1 on 6 matching bases. Trimming removed 3 bases at V and 2 bases at J, with 16 bases between. Per the germline V gene, CDR1 is KGHSH and CDR2 is LQKENI. The length of the CDR3 is 16 residues. The CDR3 loop reads CASSPYIADSQETQYF. CDR3 in DNA: TGTGCCAGCTCACCTTATATCGCGGACAGTCAAGAGACCCAGTACTTC.